This T cell receptor (beta chain) was identified in a study of blood T cell repertoires in COVID-19. Background on the study: Samples representing acute and convalescent COVID-19 were sourced from the United States, Italy and Spain. The analysed material was cDNA or gDNA that came from T cells, B-cell-depleted T cells, or PBMCs.

As processed by the authors: Reference gene primer amplification yielded estimated nucleated cell counts. Generated by immunoSEQ multiplex PCR, the TCRdb table keeps only in-frame clones and is missing some. V, J and clone size derive from that table, while D and trimming were established from the DNA sequence. The sample records more than 150,000 clones, 70% to 80% being singletons. This clone was found once. This CDR3 has 16 amino acids. V gave up 1 base and J gave up 0 bases; unmatched junction bases: 4. Per germline, CDR1 MDHEN and CDR2 SYDVKM. V and J are TRBV28 and TRBJ2-3, with 7 bases matching TRBD1. The TCR comes from a man aged 50 or older who had recovered from COVID-19. Sequenced material: peripheral blood. The CDR3 DNA follows: TGTGCCAGCAGTTTATACAGGGGTACTAGCACAGATACGCAGTATTTT. This codes for CASSLYRGTSTDTQYF.